This TCR beta chain was recorded in a study of blood T cell repertoires in COVID-19. Germline assignment: CDR1 ENHRY and CDR2 SYGVKD. V shed 5 bases and J shed 3 bases, with 11 bases lying between them. This CDR3 is built from 14 residues. Sequenced by immunoSEQ multiplex PCR; TCRdb stores in-frame clones only, minus some. The repertoire holds fewer than 110,000 clones, over 85% seen once, with about a sixth in the top ten. V gene TRBV10-3 combines with J gene TRBJ1-5; possibly TRBD1 for D (6 bases). The clonotype comes from a woman over 75 in a cohort sampled during active COVID-19. Material for sequencing was peripheral blood. Here the CDR3 reads CAISSGGYNQPQHF. CDR3 sequence (DNA): TGTGCCATCAGTAGCGGGGGCTACAATCAGCCCCAGCATTTT.